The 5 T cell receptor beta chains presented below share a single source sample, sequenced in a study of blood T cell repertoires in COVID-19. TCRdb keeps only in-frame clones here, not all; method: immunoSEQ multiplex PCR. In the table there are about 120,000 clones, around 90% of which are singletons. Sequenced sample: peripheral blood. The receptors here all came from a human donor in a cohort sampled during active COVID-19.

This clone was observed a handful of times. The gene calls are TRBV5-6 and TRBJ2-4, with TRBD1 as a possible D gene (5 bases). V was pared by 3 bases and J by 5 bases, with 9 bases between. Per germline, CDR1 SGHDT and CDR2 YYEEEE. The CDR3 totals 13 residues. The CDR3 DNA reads TGTGCCAGCAGCTCCAGGGTCCAAAACATTCAGTACTTC. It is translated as CASSSRVQNIQYF.

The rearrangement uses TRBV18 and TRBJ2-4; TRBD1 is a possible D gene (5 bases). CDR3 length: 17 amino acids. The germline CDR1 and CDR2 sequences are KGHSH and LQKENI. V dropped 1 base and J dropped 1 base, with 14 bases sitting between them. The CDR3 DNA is TGTGCCAGCTCACCACGGGGCAGCCAACGGGCCAAAAACATTCAGTACTTC. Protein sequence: CASSPRGSQRAKNIQYF.

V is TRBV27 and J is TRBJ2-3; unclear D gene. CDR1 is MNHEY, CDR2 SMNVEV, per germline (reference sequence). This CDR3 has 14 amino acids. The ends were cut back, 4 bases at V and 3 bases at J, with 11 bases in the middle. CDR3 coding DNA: TGTGCCAGCAGTTCCCTCGTGCTAACAGATACGCAGTATTTT. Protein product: CASSSLVLTDTQYF.

CDR3 in amino acids: CASTLVFEETQYF. DNA for the CDR3: TGCGCCAGCACCCTAGTCTTTGAAGAGACCCAGTACTTC. The V gene is TRBV5-1, the J gene TRBJ2-5; no clear D gene. The length of the CDR3 is 13 residues. V gave up 6 bases and J gave up 3 bases, with 12 bases separating them. Germline CDR1 is SGHRS and CDR2 is YFSETQ. Based on the CDR3 plus reference TRBV5-1 and TRBJ2-5, the full variable domain is KAGVTQTPRYLIKTRGQQVTLSCSPISGHRSVSWYQQTPGQGLQFLFEYFSETQRNKGNFPGRFSGRQFSNSRSEMNVSTLELGDSALYLCASTLVFEETQYFGPGTRLLVL.

This CDR3 is CASTEQGAGTEAFF. The CDR3 region has the DNA TGTGCCAGCACCGAACAGGGGGCTGGCACTGAAGCTTTCTTT. The chain employs TRBV7-8 and TRBJ1-1, with TRBD1 matching 9 bases. The germline CDR1 and CDR2 sequences are SGHVS and FQNEAQ. The CDR3 is 14 amino acids. V lost 7 bases and J lost 4; bases outside the gene matches: 7.